This entry features one T cell receptor (beta chain) sequence. The data stem from a study of blood T cell repertoires in COVID-19. Study context: COVID-19 samples from acute and convalescent phases originated in the United States, Italy and Spain.

In the original processing: Amplification from reference gene primers served as the basis for estimated nucleated cell counts. Using immunoSEQ multiplex PCR, the repertoire was profiled, and TCRdb retains in-frame clones only, with some absent. V and J calls and clone size come straight from that table; D and trimming were deduced from the DNA. This sample has under 300,000 clones, with roughly 91% found just once. Individuals aged about 18 to 90 years were recruited from some 26 US areas. The CDR3 contains 13 residues. Germline CDR1 and CDR2: SNHLY and FYNNEI. V lost 6 bases to trimming and J lost 5 bases, with 10 bases between them.

Material for sequencing was PBMCs or T cells enriched from blood (not recorded which). The sequence came from a woman in her sixties in a cohort exposed to, infected with or recovered from COVID-19 (not recorded which). The chain employs TRBV2 and TRBJ2-2; perhaps TRBD2 as D (6 bases). CDR3 protein: CASRGSGTGELFF. CDR3 coding DNA: TGTGCCAGCAGGGGAAGCGGGACCGGGGAGCTGTTTTTT.